These 29 T cell receptor beta chains share one sample of origin, sequenced in a study of cytomegalovirus exposure and HLA in healthy donors. Primers: 60 Vbeta forward and 13 Jbeta reverse. The repertoire was sequenced with immunoSEQ multiplex PCR; TCRdb's copy has only in-frame clones and lacks some. The repertoire holds about 140,000 clones, with approximately 77% as singletons. The sequencing sample was made of PBMCs. These receptors originate from a man between 25 and 39 years old in good health and CMV-seronegative.

This clone was detected once. The genes are TRBV6-6 and TRBJ1-5, with D tentatively TRBD1 (6 bases). The V and J ends lost 2 bases and 5 bases respectively, with 16 bases between them. The CDR3 is 16 residues long. Germline V gene data show CDR1 as MNHNY and CDR2 as SVGAGI (reference sequence). CDR3 sequence: CASSYPQPYRDQPQHF. CDR3 sequence (DNA): TGTGCCAGCAGTTACCCCCAACCTTACAGGGATCAGCCCCAGCATTTT.

A note on this clone: Other DNA sequences in the sample encode the same CDR3. The gene calls are TRBV4-1 and TRBJ1-5; the match to TRBD1 covers 7 bases. V lost 3 bases and J lost 4; bases outside the gene matches: 3. Germline CDR1 MGHRA, CDR2 YSYEKL. This CDR3 is built from 14 residues. In DNA, the CDR3 is TGCGCCAGCAGCCAGGAGACAGGGAATCAGCCCCAGCATTTT. This sequence encodes CASSQETGNQPQHF.

This clone was counted only a few times. The chain recombines TRBV29-1 with TRBJ2-7, with a possible D match to TRBD1 (5 bases). V dropped 8 bases and J dropped 1 base, with 21 bases sitting between them. Germline CDR1 reads SQVTM; CDR2 reads ANQGSEA. The CDR3 length is 15 residues. CDR3 region: CSIPAGGHASYEQYF. The DNA of the CDR3 is TGCAGCATCCCGGCCGGCGGACACGCGTCCTACGAGCAGTACTTC.

V gene TRBV28 combines with J gene TRBJ2-5, with TRBD1 identical over 7 bases. J was trimmed by 1 base and V by 6 bases; bases with no gene match: 14. Germline CDR1 and CDR2: MDHEN and SYDVKM. This CDR3 is built from 17 residues. Here the CDR3 DNA reads TGTGCCAGCAGCCCATCCCCCACAGGGGTGGCCCAAGAGACCCAGTACTTC. Translation: CASSPSPTGVAQETQYF.

The CDR3 coding sequence is TGCGCCAGCTCGGGACTAGCGGGAGCGGGCACAGATACGCAGTATTTT. This translates into CASSGLAGAGTDTQYF. V and J are TRBV5-1 and TRBJ2-3, with 14 positions matching TRBD2. V shed 7 bases and J 1 base; nucleotides not matched to a gene: 5. Germline V gene lookup returns CDR1 SGHRS and CDR2 YFSETQ. The CDR3 is 16 amino acids.

The V gene is TRBV2, the J gene TRBJ1-3; no clear D gene. Germline values: CDR1 SNHLY, CDR2 FYNNEI. The CDR3 covers 15 residues. V dropped 4 bases and J dropped 0 bases, with 10 bases sitting between them. The CDR3, as DNA: TGTGCCAGCAGTGGGTGGGCCTACTCTGGAAACACCATATATTTT. It codes for CASSGWAYSGNTIYF.

The rearrangement links TRBV6-4 to TRBJ1-2, with 7 bases matching TRBD1. Germline V gene sequence: CDR1 MRHNA, CDR2 SNTAGT. This CDR3 spans 14 amino acids. After removal of 3 bases from V and 5 bases from J, the junction contained 6 bases not matched to a gene. The CDR3 nucleotides are TGTGCCAGCAGTGATTGGCAGGGGGGTTATGGCTACACCTTC. Protein product: CASSDWQGGYGYTF.

Here the CDR3 reads CASSSGTSGYNEQFF. As DNA, the CDR3 is TGTGCCAGCAGCTCCGGGACTAGCGGCTACAATGAGCAGTTCTTC. This sequence joins TRBV9 and TRBJ2-1, with TRBD2 matching 11 bases. The V segment lost 4 bases and the J segment 3 bases; nucleotides outside the gene matches: 3. CDR1 and CDR2 (germline): SGDLS, YYNGEE. The CDR3 is made up of 15 amino acids.

V and J are TRBV5-1 and TRBJ1-1, with 8 bases that match TRBD1. V shed 2 bases and J 3 bases; nucleotides not matched to a gene: 3. The CDR3 sequence is 14 residues long. Germline CDR1 SGHRS, CDR2 YFSETQ. The CDR3 loop reads CASSFGQGDTEAFF. In DNA, the CDR3 is TGCGCCAGCAGCTTCGGACAGGGAGACACTGAAGCTTTCTTT.

The V and J genes are TRBV13 and TRBJ2-3; TRBD2 agrees at 7 bases. After removal of 6 bases from V and 0 bases from J, the junction contained 0 bases not matched to a gene. The CDR3 extends over 13 amino acids. Germline assignment: CDR1 PRHDT and CDR2 FYEKMQ (reference sequence). CDR3 coding DNA: TGTGCCAGCAGTAGCGGGAGCACAGATACGCAGTATTTT. Its translation: CASSSGSTDTQYF. The full variable domain, in which reference TRBV13 and TRBJ2-3 provide the parts outside the CDR3, is AAGVIQSPRHLIKEKRETATLKCYPIPRHDTVYWYQQGPGQDPQFLISFYEKMQSDKGSIPDRFSAQQFSDYHSELNMSSLELGDSALYFCASSSGSTDTQYFGPGTRLTVL.

The gene calls are TRBV4-1 and TRBJ2-1; weak D call: TRBD1 (6 bases). V shed 0 bases and J shed 0 bases, with 9 bases lying between them. CDR1 MGHRA and CDR2 YSYEKL come from the germline V gene. The CDR3 loop spans 16 amino acids. CDR3 protein: CASSQDQGSSYNEQFF. The CDR3 nucleotides read TGCGCCAGCAGCCAAGATCAGGGGAGCTCCTACAATGAGCAGTTCTTC.

This chain links TRBV6-6 with TRBJ2-6, with 7 bases lining up with TRBD1. CDR3 size: 14 residues. Trimming took 6 bases from V and 3 from J; bases not matched to a gene: 2. Germline assignment: CDR1 MNHNY and CDR2 SVGAGI (reference sequence). The CDR3 DNA sequence: TGTGCCAGCAGACGGACAGGTGGGGCCAACGTCCTGACTTTC. This translates into CASRRTGGANVLTF.

The chain joins TRBV5-5 to TRBJ2-7, with a weak D call TRBD1 (6 bases). Germline values: CDR1 SGHKS, CDR2 YYEKEE (reference sequence). V was trimmed by 1 base and J by 5 bases, leaving 13 bases between them. This CDR3 has 14 residues. The CDR3 reads CASSLSWGQDEQYF. CDR3 coding DNA: TGTGCCAGCAGCTTGTCCTGGGGGCAAGACGAGCAGTACTTC.

The V gene is TRBV27, the J gene TRBJ1-2; TRBD1 matches 10 bases. Germline trimming cut 4 bases from V and 4 bases from J; bases unmatched to any gene: 6. The germline CDR1 and CDR2 sequences are MNHEY and SMNVEV (reference sequence). The CDR3 has 15 amino acids. CDR3 loop: CASSWGTGASYGYTF. The CDR3 coding sequence is TGTGCCAGCAGTTGGGGGACAGGGGCGAGCTATGGCTACACCTTC.

The chain has TRBV6-5 and TRBJ1-2, with 11 bases lining up with TRBD1. The CDR3 consists of 16 residues. Germline lookup yields CDR1 MNHEY and CDR2 SVGAGI. Trimming removed 4 bases from V and 3 bases from J; junction bases left unmatched: 7. The CDR3, as DNA: TGTGCCAGCAGTTCGGACAGGGGGCGAGGGGACTATGGCTACACCTTC. Residues: CASSSDRGRGDYGYTF.

This chain uses TRBV5-4 with TRBJ2-7; 9 bases match TRBD2. From germline, CDR1 is SGHNT and CDR2 YYREEE (reference sequence). The CDR3 length is 15 residues. Trimming at V came to 0 bases and at J to 5 bases, leaving 6 bases not matched to a gene. The CDR3 sequence: CASSLGAGGPHEQYF. CDR3 sequence (DNA): TGTGCCAGCAGCTTGGGGGCGGGAGGGCCCCACGAGCAGTACTTC.

In this sample, this clone turned up once. At one boundary the junction diverges from the germline segment, which might be a read error. The V gene is TRBV7-7, the J gene TRBJ2-7, with D maybe TRBD1 (6 bases). Germline CDR1 is SSHAT and CDR2 is FNYEAQ (reference sequence). This CDR3 has 14 amino acids. As DNA, the CDR3 is TGTGCTAGCAGCTCCAAGCCAGGGGCCCTCGAGCAGTACTTC. Its translation: CASSSKPGALEQYF. The whole variable domain, remainder taken from reference TRBV7-7 and TRBJ2-7, is GAGVSQSPRYKVTKRGQDVTLRCDPISSHATLYWYQQALGQGPEFLTYFNYEAQPDKSGLPSDRFSAERPEGSISTLTIQRTEQRDSAMYRCASSSKPGALEQYFGPGTRLTVT.

This clone was observed once. J is TRBJ2-3 and V is TRBV5-1, with no clear D. Germline CDR1 and CDR2: SGHRS and YFSETQ. The CDR3 is 11 amino acids. Trimming took 5 bases from V and 6 from J, leaving 7 bases between them. The CDR3 region has the DNA TGCGCCAGCAGAGAGGCGGATACGCAGTATTTT. It translates to CASREADTQYF. The full variable domain, its missing parts supplied by reference TRBV5-1 and TRBJ2-3, is KAGVTQTPRYLIKTRGQQVTLSCSPISGHRSVSWYQQTPGQGLQFLFEYFSETQRNKGNFPGRFSGRQFSNSRSEMNVSTLELGDSALYLCASREADTQYFGPGTRLTVL.

This chain uses TRBV4-1 with TRBJ2-3, with 9 bases identical to TRBD1. This CDR3 has 19 amino acids. Unmatched junction bases numbered 17, after V lost 3 bases and J lost 4 bases. Germline CDR1 MGHRA, CDR2 YSYEKL. The CDR3 reads CASSQGGWVDRGKSDTQYF. The CDR3 DNA sequence: TGCGCCAGCAGCCAGGGCGGGTGGGTCGACAGGGGGAAGTCAGATACGCAGTATTTT.

This clone was counted only a few times. The CDR3 protein is CASSPRGGGANTEAFF. The DNA of the CDR3 is TGTGCCAGCAGCCCGCGCGGCGGGGGGGCGAACACTGAAGCTTTCTTT. The J gene is TRBJ1-1, the V gene TRBV11-2, with D tentatively TRBD1 (6 bases). The CDR3 runs to 16 residues. V was clipped by 5 bases and J by 1 base, with 17 bases between them. Per the germline V gene, CDR1 is SGHAT and CDR2 is FQNNGV.

V is TRBV5-1 and J is TRBJ1-2; D is undetermined. V lost 2 bases, J lost 5 bases, and 13 bases lay in between. This CDR3 is 14 amino acids long. Germline V gene data show CDR1 as SGHRS and CDR2 as YFSETQ. The CDR3 sequence is CASSFFDGEYGYTF. The CDR3 nucleotides are TGCGCCAGCAGCTTCTTTGACGGAGAGTATGGCTACACCTTC.

The gene calls are TRBV29-1 and TRBJ1-5; no definite D call. This CDR3 is built from 14 residues. Germline values: CDR1 SQVTM, CDR2 ANQGSEA. V dropped 4 bases and J dropped 6 bases, with 16 bases sitting between them. CDR3 amino acids: CSVAVGTSFQPQHF. The CDR3, as DNA: TGCAGCGTTGCGGTGGGCACAAGTTTTCAGCCCCAGCATTTT. Looking up the rest from reference TRBV29-1 and TRBJ1-5 gives the full variable domain: SAVISQKPSRDICQRGTSLTIQCQVDSQVTMMFWYRQQPGQSLTLIATANQGSEATYESGFVIDKFPISRPNLTFSTLTVSNMSPEDSSIYLCSVAVGTSFQPQHFGDGTRLSIL.

There are a few counts of this clone. V gene TRBV6-1 combines with J gene TRBJ1-2, with D possibly being TRBD1 (6 bases). In germline, CDR1 is MNHNS, CDR2 SASEGT. V gave up 1 base and J gave up 4 bases, with 16 bases separating them. The CDR3 is 16 amino acids. As DNA, the CDR3 is TGTGCCAGCAGTGAAGAGTCGGGGGGCGGATCCTATGGCTACACCTTC. It translates to CASSEESGGGSYGYTF.

The chain carries TRBV6-1 and TRBJ2-7; maybe TRBD2 (6 bases). V lost 6 bases, J lost 6 bases, and 12 bases lay in between. This CDR3 spans 12 amino acids. CDR1 and CDR2 (germline): MNHNS, SASEGT. DNA of the CDR3: TGTGCCAGCAGCGGGACTGCGGGCGAGCAGTACTTC. It codes for CASSGTAGEQYF.

This clone was detected a few times. The chain uses TRBV7-9 and TRBJ2-7; D is possibly TRBD1 (6 bases). Germline loops: CDR1 SEHNR, CDR2 FQNEAQ (reference sequence). The CDR3 has 12 amino acids. Between the trimmed V and J ends, which lost 1 base and 7 bases, there was a span of 8 bases. The DNA of the CDR3 is TGTGCCAGCAGCTTAGTGAGGGGGGAGCAGTACTTC. It encodes CASSLVRGEQYF.

The chain recombines TRBV9 with TRBJ2-5; possible D gene TRBD2, 5 bases. The CDR3 is 14 residues long. The germline V gene has CDR1 SGDLS and CDR2 YYNGEE. The V and J ends lost 2 bases and 5 bases respectively, with 13 bases between them. CDR3 loop: CASSVSGNTETQYF. The DNA for the CDR3 is TGTGCCAGCAGCGTTTCCGGGAATACGGAGACCCAGTACTTC.

The chain recombines TRBV30 with TRBJ1-5; TRBD1 is a possible D gene (5 bases). CDR3 length: 14 amino acids. CDR1 and CDR2 (germline): GTSNPN, SVGIG (reference sequence). This CDR3 reads CALEGPGVNQPQHF. Written as DNA, the CDR3 is TGTGCACTGGAAGGACCGGGGGTCAATCAGCCCCAGCATTTT.

This clone has just one count. The V and J genes are TRBV30 and TRBJ2-1; 7 nucleotides agree with TRBD2. This CDR3 is built from 17 residues. Germline CDR1 and CDR2: GTSNPN and SVGIG (reference sequence). With V trimmed by 2 bases and J by 0 bases, 10 bases remained unmatched. CDR3: CAWSYAPLADSYNEQFF. The CDR3 region has the DNA TGTGCCTGGAGTTACGCCCCTCTAGCGGACTCCTACAATGAGCAGTTCTTC. Full variable domain (remainder filled in from reference TRBV30 and TRBJ2-1): SQTIHQWPATLVQPVGSPLSLECTVEGTSNPNLYWYRQAAGRGLQLLFYSVGIGQISSEVPQNLSASRPQDRQFILSSKKLLLSDSGFYLCAWSYAPLADSYNEQFFGPGTRLTVL.

V usage is TRBV9 and J usage is TRBJ2-1; 8 bases line up with TRBD2. This CDR3 spans 16 amino acids. The V segment lost 6 bases and the J segment 0 bases; nucleotides outside the gene matches: 8. CDR1 and CDR2 (germline): SGDLS, YYNGEE. The CDR3 loop reads CASNGGGLSSYNEQFF. As DNA, the CDR3 is TGTGCCAGCAACGGGGGGGGTTTAAGCTCCTACAATGAGCAGTTCTTC.